These 22 T cell receptor beta chains were all obtained from the same sample, sequenced in a study of cytomegalovirus exposure and HLA in healthy donors. The PCR contained 60 Vbeta and 13 Jbeta primers. Sequencing was performed with immunoSEQ multiplex PCR; in TCRdb, only in-frame clones are kept and a portion is missing. The sample carries around 140,000 clones, roughly 8.8% recorded once. Source material: PBMCs. The receptors were sampled from a middle-aged woman in good health and CMV-seropositive.

There are a few counts of this clone. V is TRBV6-4 and J is TRBJ2-1, with 9 bases fitting TRBD2. V was pared by 4 bases and J by 3 bases, with 7 bases of the junction left unmatched. From germline, CDR1 is MRHNA and CDR2 SNTAGT. The CDR3 has 16 residues. This CDR3 reads CASSARSGGNYNEQFF. CDR3 nucleotide sequence: TGTGCCAGCAGTGCCCGAAGCGGGGGGAACTACAATGAGCAGTTCTTC.

This clone occurred a few times. The chain employs TRBV7-3 and TRBJ1-2; 9 nucleotides line up with TRBD1. The J segment lost 4 bases and the V segment lost 1 base, leaving 10 bases of the junction unmatched. The CDR3 runs 17 residues. The V gene's germline CDR1 is SGHTA and CDR2 FQGTGA. The CDR3 protein is CASSLMPGDRVTYGYTF. Here the CDR3 DNA reads TGTGCCAGCAGCTTAATGCCGGGGGACAGGGTAACCTATGGCTACACCTTC.

This clone was recorded a few times. The V call is TRBV9, the J call TRBJ1-2, with D tentatively TRBD1 (6 bases). Trimming shortened V by 5 bases and J by 1 base, and 9 bases separated the two germline ends. The V gene's germline CDR1 is SGDLS and CDR2 YYNGEE. The CDR3 consists of 13 residues. The CDR3 region has the DNA TGTGCCAGCAGGGAACAGGGTAACTATGGCTACACCTTC. As protein: CASREQGNYGYTF.

This clone was observed a few times. For the CDR3, the DNA is TGTGCCAGCAGCTTGGGGCACAACACAGATACGCAGTATTTT. Amino acids: CASSLGHNTDTQYF. The V gene is TRBV5-6, the J gene TRBJ2-3, with D unclear. The germline V and J ends were trimmed by 0 bases and 2 bases, with 7 bases remaining between them. The CDR3 runs 14 residues. Looked up from germline, CDR1 is SGHDT and CDR2 is YYEEEE.

This rearrangement joins TRBV10-3 to TRBJ2-2; 8 nucleotides align to TRBD1. Germline V lookup: CDR1 ENHRY, CDR2 SYGVKD. The CDR3 length is 17 residues. The ends lost 0 bases at V and 1 base at J; junction bases unmatched: 4. In nucleotides, the CDR3 is TGTGCCATCAGTGAGTCGTGGGGGACAGGGAACACCGGGGAGCTGTTTTTT. It encodes CAISESWGTGNTGELFF.

The chain recombines TRBV11-2 with TRBJ2-2, with TRBD1 identical over 9 bases. J lost 5 bases, V lost 4 bases, and 2 bases had no gene match. The CDR3 totals 14 residues. Germline CDR1 is SGHAT and CDR2 is FQNNGV. The CDR3 spells CASSYRGRTGELFF. CDR3 bases: TGTGCCAGCAGCTACAGGGGGCGGACCGGGGAGCTGTTTTTT.

This clone appeared a few times. V usage is TRBV5-1 and J usage is TRBJ1-2, with TRBD1 identical over 7 bases. Trimming took 0 bases from V and 7 from J; bases not matched to a gene: 0. Germline values: CDR1 SGHRS, CDR2 YFSETQ. The CDR3 contains 12 residues. The CDR3 spells CASSLGQGGYTF. In DNA form, the CDR3 reads TGCGCCAGCAGCTTGGGACAGGGTGGCTACACCTTC.

A few counts support this clone. Additional DNA sequences in this sample encode the identical CDR3. This chain connects TRBV6-1 to TRBJ1-6, with TRBD1 matching over 11 bases. Germline V gives CDR1 MNHNS, CDR2 SASEGT. The CDR3 contains 20 residues. After removal of 1 base from V and 1 base from J, the junction contained 9 bases not matched to a gene. The CDR3 DNA is TGTGCCAGCAGTGAAGTCGGGGGGACAGGGGGGAGTTCCTATAATTCACCCCTCCACTTT. Its translation: CASSEVGGTGGSSYNSPLHF.

V gene TRBV27 combines with J gene TRBJ2-7; 7 positions match TRBD1. Germline V gene data show CDR1 as MNHEY and CDR2 as SMNVEV (reference sequence). The CDR3 has 17 residues. The V gene end was trimmed by 5 bases and the J gene end by 0 bases; junction bases not matched to a gene: 13. The CDR3 is CASSHTGTDTLSYEQYF. CDR3 sequence (DNA): TGTGCCAGCAGTCACACCGGGACAGACACTCTCTCCTACGAGCAGTACTTC.

In this sample, this clone turned up a few times. The chain combines TRBV7-2 with TRBJ2-1; tentative D call: TRBD2 (5 bases). The V end lost 0 bases, the J end lost 1 base, and 10 bases lay between the germline ends. The CDR3 loop spans 16 amino acids. Germline loops: CDR1 SGHTA, CDR2 FQGNSA. The CDR3 DNA reads TGTGCCAGCAGCTTAGCGGGAGCTTCTTCCTACAATGAGCAGTTCTTC. This sequence encodes CASSLAGASSYNEQFF.

The table lists this clone with a few counts. In DNA form, the CDR3 reads TGTGCCAGCAGTCTTCAAGAGACCCAGTACTTC. Protein product: CASSLQETQYF. The chain links TRBV6-5 to TRBJ2-5, with unresolved D. The length of the CDR3 is 11 residues. CDR1 is MNHEY, CDR2 SVGAGI, per germline. Trimming left V 5 bases short and J 2 bases short, with 3 bases between.

This clone was recorded a few times. The CDR3 DNA sequence: TGCGCCAGCAGCGAAAGGACAGGGGCCTACACCCCCTACGAGCAGTACTTC. Amino acids: CASSERTGAYTPYEQYF. The chain employs TRBV5-1 and TRBJ2-7; TRBD1 matches 9 bases. V was clipped by 4 bases and J by 2 bases; unmatched bases: 13. From germline, CDR1 is SGHRS and CDR2 YFSETQ. The CDR3 contains 17 residues.

This chain's CDR3 is CASSPAGGGLPYF. The CDR3 DNA reads TGTGCCAGCAGCCCGGCGGGGGGCGGATTACCGTATTTT. The rearrangement joins TRBV7-8 to TRBJ2-3; TRBD2 matches at 8 bases. V lost 5 bases and J lost 14; bases outside the gene matches: 12. The CDR3 is made up of 13 amino acids. Germline V gene lookup returns CDR1 SGHVS and CDR2 FQNEAQ.

This clone was seen a handful of times. The chain employs TRBV5-6 and TRBJ1-1; no clear D gene. Looked up from germline, CDR1 is SGHDT and CDR2 is YYEEEE. CDR3 length: 16 amino acids. Trimming removed 0 bases at V and 0 bases at J, with 12 bases between. DNA of the CDR3: TGTGCCAGCAGCTTGGGTCCCTCACGAGTGAACACTGAAGCTTTCTTT. Amino acid sequence: CASSLGPSRVNTEAFF.

This chain uses TRBV7-9 with TRBJ2-7; perhaps TRBD1 as D (7 bases). The CDR3 spans 15 residues. Trimming shortened V by 8 bases and J by 0 bases, and 17 bases separated the two germline ends. Germline lookup yields CDR1 SEHNR and CDR2 FQNEAQ (reference sequence). CDR3 coding DNA: TGTGCCAGCCGACAGGAGGGGGCCTCCTCCTACGAGCAGTACTTC. Translation: CASRQEGASSYEQYF.

Turning to this clone: The junction and the germline gene differ at one end; a read error may be behind it. The rearrangement links TRBV5-4 to TRBJ2-1; TRBD2 matches 7 bases. Looked up from germline, CDR1 is SGHNT and CDR2 is YYREEE (reference sequence). The CDR3 runs to 13 residues. CDR3 bases: TGTGCCAGCAGTTTGGGAGGGACTAATGAGCAGTTCTTC. Its translation: CASSLGGTNEQFF.

The rearrangement joins TRBV10-3 to TRBJ2-2; the D is unclear. The CDR3 runs to 13 residues. Looked up from germline, CDR1 is ENHRY and CDR2 is SYGVKD. The V and J ends lost 8 bases and 4 bases respectively, with 11 bases between them. The DNA of the CDR3 is TGTGCCATCTCGGGTTCGAGCACCGGGGAGCTGTTTTTT. Amino acid sequence: CAISGSSTGELFF.

This clone was seen a few times. This same CDR3 is encoded by further DNA sequences in the sample. The V gene is TRBV7-9, the J gene TRBJ2-2; D is ambiguous. V was clipped by 5 bases and J by 8 bases, with 3 bases between them. The CDR3 runs 10 residues. The V gene's germline CDR1 is SEHNR and CDR2 FQNEAQ (reference sequence). The CDR3, as DNA: TGTGCCAGCAGCCCTGGGGAGCTGTTTTTT. It is translated as CASSPGELFF. Full variable domain (rest looked up from reference TRBV7-9 and TRBJ2-2): DTGVSQNPRHKITKRGQNVTFRCDPISEHNRLYWYRQTLGQGPEFLTYFQNEAQLEKSRLLSDRFSAERPKGSFSTLEIQRTEQGDSAMYLCASSPGELFFGEGSRLTVL.

This clone has a handful of counts. CDR3 in DNA: TGTGCCAGCAGCTGGGACAGAGGGAACACTGAAGCTTTCTTT. Encoded protein: CASSWDRGNTEAFF. The V gene is TRBV2, the J gene TRBJ1-1; 7 nucleotides match TRBD1. The CDR3 is made up of 14 amino acids. Germline lookup yields CDR1 SNHLY and CDR2 FYNNEI. J lost 1 base, V lost 6 bases, and 5 bases had no gene match.

This chain links TRBV4-1 with TRBJ1-1; D is perhaps TRBD1 (5 bases). Germline values: CDR1 MGHRA, CDR2 YSYEKL. With 3 bases removed from V and 2 bases from J, the gap between germline ends came to 13 bases. This CDR3 is 15 amino acids long. The CDR3 DNA follows: TGCGCCAGCAGCCATCCCTTAGGGGCAAACACTGAAGCTTTCTTT. This gives the protein CASSHPLGANTEAFF.

The chain uses TRBV5-5 and TRBJ1-2, with 8 bases fitting TRBD1. After removal of 0 bases from V and 9 bases from J, the junction contained 13 bases not matched to a gene. CDR1 and CDR2 (germline): SGHKS, YYEKEE (reference sequence). This CDR3 is built from 16 residues. DNA for the CDR3: TGTGCCAGCAGCTTGGGGGCGACTCAGGGGGCTAGACGCTACACCTTC. Residues: CASSLGATQGARRYTF.

This chain joins TRBV2 and TRBJ1-4, with 9 bases identical to TRBD1. The CDR3 runs 15 residues. The trim removed 1 base at V and 7 bases at J, leaving 4 bases unmatched. CDR1 is SNHLY and CDR2 is FYNNEI in the germline V gene. The CDR3 loop reads CASSEVGTGSEKLFF. CDR3 nucleotide sequence: TGTGCCAGCAGTGAAGTGGGGACAGGGAGTGAAAAACTGTTTTTT.